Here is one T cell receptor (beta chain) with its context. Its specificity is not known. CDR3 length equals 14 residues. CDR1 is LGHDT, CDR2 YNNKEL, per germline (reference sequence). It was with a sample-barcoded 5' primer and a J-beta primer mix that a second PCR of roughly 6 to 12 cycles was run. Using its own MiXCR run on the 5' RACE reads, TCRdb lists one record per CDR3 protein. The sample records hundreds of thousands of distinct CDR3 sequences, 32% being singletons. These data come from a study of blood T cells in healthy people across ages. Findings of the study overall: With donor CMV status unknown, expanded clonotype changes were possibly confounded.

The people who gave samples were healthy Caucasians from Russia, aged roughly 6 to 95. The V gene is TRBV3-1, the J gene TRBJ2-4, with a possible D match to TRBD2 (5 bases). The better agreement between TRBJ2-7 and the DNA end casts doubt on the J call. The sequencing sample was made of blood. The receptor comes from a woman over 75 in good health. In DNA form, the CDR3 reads TGTGCCAGCAGCCACGGGGATGGGATCTACGAGCAGTACTTC. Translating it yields CASSHGDGIYEQYF.